This T cell receptor beta chain is from a study of cytomegalovirus exposure and HLA in healthy donors. Overall study context: The approximately 130 validation repertoires matched the roughly 630 first-cohort repertoires in platform, a later analysis reported. Points from the study as a whole: The finding came from a later analysis; first-cohort TCR clusters tended to co-occur in the roughly 110 validation repertoires. According to the study, roughly 180 TCR beta chains were cytomegalovirus-associated.

V lost 3 bases, J lost 3 bases, and 8 bases stayed unmatched. Per germline, CDR1 SGHNT and CDR2 YENEEA. This CDR3 comprises 18 residues. With respect to this clone: Antigen unknown.

Libraries were prepared by immunoSEQ multiplex PCR; TCRdb keeps only in-frame clonotypes and omits some of them. Here the sample spans about 56,000 clones, 89% being singletons. Material for sequencing was PBMCs. The origin of this receptor is a woman aged 18-29 years in good health and CMV-seronegative. The rearrangement joins TRBV11-3 to TRBJ2-3; TRBD2 aligns across 14 bases. CDR3 nucleotide sequence: TGTGCCAGCAGCTTCCCAGGGACTAGCGGGAGAGTAACAGATACGCAGTATTTT. It is translated as CASSFPGTSGRVTDTQYF.